This is a list of T cell receptor beta chains from one sample in a study of cytomegalovirus exposure and HLA in healthy donors. Libraries were prepared by immunoSEQ multiplex PCR; TCRdb keeps only in-frame clonotypes and omits some of them. The table has fewer than 150,000 clones, around 90% seen once. Sequencing was performed on PBMCs. The receptors derive from a man between 18 and 29 years old in good health and CMV-seropositive. CDR3s include the opening cysteine and the closing phenylalanine or tryptophan. Each record gives: D gene, V gene, J gene, clone size, CDR3 protein, CDR3 DNA. A D gene is named only where the DNA matches it firmly. Clone size is stated in some rows and not others, as once, few, many or a class when expanded.

D gene: TRBD2
V gene: TRBV6-1
J gene: TRBJ2-3
clone size: once
CDR3 protein: CASSEGIAGSDTQYF
CDR3 DNA: TGTGCCAGCAGTGAAGGGATAGCGGGATCGGATACGCAGTATTTT

D gene: TRBD1
V gene: TRBV5-8
J gene: TRBJ2-7
clone size: .
CDR3 protein: CASSSHRGREQYF
CDR3 DNA: TGTGCCAGCAGCAGTCACAGGGGGCGTGAGCAGTACTTC

D gene: .
V gene: TRBV30
J gene: TRBJ1-6
clone size: once
CDR3 protein: CAWVAGKGTPLHF
CDR3 DNA: TGTGCCTGGGTGGCCGGGAAAGGTACTCCCCTCCACTTT

D gene: TRBD1
V gene: TRBV9
J gene: TRBJ2-7
clone size: .
CDR3 protein: CASSLRDSYEQYF
CDR3 DNA: TGTGCCAGCAGCCTAAGGGACAGTTACGAGCAGTACTTC

D gene: TRBD1
V gene: TRBV30
J gene: TRBJ1-2
clone size: .
CDR3 protein: CAWAGPGQGKSGYTF
CDR3 DNA: TGTGCCTGGGCGGGTCCGGGACAGGGGAAGTCTGGCTACACCTTC

D gene: TRBD1
V gene: TRBV5-4
J gene: TRBJ2-1
clone size: .
CDR3 protein: CASSTGQGEYNEQFF
CDR3 DNA: TGTGCCAGCAGCACCGGACAGGGGGAATACAATGAGCAGTTCTTC

D gene: TRBD1
V gene: TRBV4-2
J gene: TRBJ1-2
clone size: .
CDR3 protein: CASSQDTGTGRSGYTF
CDR3 DNA: TGTGCCAGCAGCCAAGATACCGGGACAGGGCGGAGTGGCTACACCTTC

D gene: .
V gene: TRBV14
J gene: TRBJ1-2
clone size: .
CDR3 protein: CASSQESRVYTF
CDR3 DNA: TGTGCCAGCAGCCAAGAGTCGAGGGTCTACACCTTC

D gene: TRBD2
V gene: TRBV12-5
J gene: TRBJ2-7
clone size: .
CDR3 protein: CASGFQGRSSGSYEQYF
CDR3 DNA: TGTGCTAGTGGTTTCCAAGGTCGGTCAAGCGGGAGCTACGAGCAGTACTTC

D gene: TRBD1
V gene: TRBV5-4
J gene: TRBJ2-7
clone size: .
CDR3 protein: CASSQGGAAYEQYF
CDR3 DNA: TGTGCCAGCAGCCAAGGGGGCGCGGCGTACGAGCAGTACTTC

D gene: .
V gene: TRBV12-5
J gene: TRBJ2-1
clone size: .
CDR3 protein: CASGLVQGSYNEQFF
CDR3 DNA: TGTGCTAGTGGTTTGGTACAGGGCTCCTACAATGAGCAGTTCTTC

D gene: .
V gene: TRBV6-5
J gene: TRBJ2-1
clone size: few
CDR3 protein: CASSSGTLASDEQFF
CDR3 DNA: TGTGCCAGCAGTTCCGGGACACTTGCCTCCGATGAGCAGTTCTTC